The following is a T cell receptor (beta chain) sequence with its context. Here immunoSEQ multiplex PCR was the method, and the copy in TCRdb shows in-frame clones only, minus some. The repertoire has about 170,000 clones, around 84% of them found once; the top ten carry 5.5% to 7%. This sample was included in a study of blood T cell repertoires in COVID-19. Trimming left V 1 base short and J 1 base short, with 9 bases between. There are 15 residues in the CDR3. Per the germline V gene, CDR1 is MNHNS and CDR2 is SASEGT. This sequence originates from a man aged 50-59 years with active or convalescent COVID-19. This rearrangement joins TRBV6-1 to TRBJ2-3, with a weak D call TRBD1 (5 bases). Sequencing used peripheral blood. The CDR3: CASSEGTLGTDTQYF. CDR3 coding DNA: TGTGCCAGCAGTGAAGGGACACTGGGCACAGATACGCAGTATTTT.